This TCR beta chain stems from a study of T-cell memory formation after mild COVID-19. This clonotype has a handful of counts. CDR3 length equals 13 residues. Between the trimmed V and J ends, which lost 3 bases and 4 bases, there was a span of 10 bases. The germline V gene encodes CDR1 DFQATT and CDR2 SNEGSKA (reference sequence). MiXCR, run by TCRdb on the 5' RACE reads, gives a single entry per CDR3 protein. Among over 250,000 distinct CDR3 sequences, roughly 15% were seen once, and the ten largest hold roughly 22%. This chain joins TRBV20-1 and TRBJ1-5; D is ambiguous. The sequenced material came from PBMCs or a T cell subset sorted from them (not recorded which). The receptor was derived from a man aged 18-30 years who had mild COVID-19 (a few samples of this study predate the infection). Cell type and time point are not known. CDR3 in amino acids: CSARRSANQPQHF. In nucleotides, the CDR3 is TGCAGTGCTAGGAGGTCGGCGAATCAGCCCCAGCATTTT.